The T cell receptor beta chain described here comes from a study of OX40 agonist ivuxolimab in advanced cancers. The table came from immunoSEQ multiplex PCR; TCRdb's copy has only in-frame clones and leaves some out. Seen here are around 61,000 clones, roughly 80% observed once, and the top ten hold around 5%. The CDR3 is made up of 16 amino acids. Germline CDR1 reads MNHNS; CDR2 reads SASEGT. V was clipped by 2 bases and J by 2 bases; unmatched bases: 7. Samples were taken at baseline and on day 1 of cycles 4 and 7. The receptor was isolated from an adult with an advanced solid tumor such as melanoma, head and neck, liver or kidney cancer. The V and J genes are TRBV6-1 and TRBJ2-5, with 8 bases identical to TRBD2. This sample comprised CD4+ or CD8+ T cells sorted from blood, obtained in a trial of the OX40 agonist ivuxolimab. The CDR3: CASSELGGGPQETQYF. DNA of the CDR3: TGTGCCAGCAGTGAACTTGGCGGGGGGCCGCAAGAGACCCAGTACTTC.